This TCR beta chain appears in the sequencing data of a study of blood T cell repertoires in COVID-19. About the research overall: From T cells, B-cell-depleted T cells, or PBMCs came the material, which was cDNA or gDNA.

TCRdb's copy holds only in-frame clones and misses some; the assay was immunoSEQ multiplex PCR. The sample lists 70,000 to 95,000 clones, around 80% seen once, with 21% in the top ten. The germline CDR1 and CDR2 sequences are LGHDT and YNNKEL (reference sequence). The CDR3 is 14 residues long. Between the trimmed V and J ends, which lost 5 bases and 6 bases, there was a span of 16 bases. The TCR sequence derives from a human donor in a cohort sampled during active COVID-19. The V gene is TRBV3-1 (or the pseudogene TRBV3-2), the J gene TRBJ1-1; D gene unclear. Sequenced input: peripheral blood. The CDR3 DNA follows: TGTGCCAGCAGCAACCAGCATGGGAGCGCTGAAGCTTTCTTT. It translates to CASSNQHGSAEAFF.